This is a list of T cell receptor beta chains from one sample in a study of blood T cell repertoires in COVID-19. The assay was immunoSEQ multiplex PCR, and TCRdb's table has in-frame clones only and misses some. The sample contains about 88,000 clones, over 80% of which appear only once. The sequencing sample was made of peripheral blood. These receptors were collected from a human donor with active COVID-19. The donor label of this sample is uncertain. Each CDR3 is given with its conserved first and last residue. Fields, in order: clone size, J gene, D gene, V gene, CDR3 protein, CDR3 DNA. The D gene is left open where the match is weak. Clone size is stated in some rows and not others, as once, few, many or a class when expanded.

size: .; J: TRBJ2-2; D: .; V: TRBV14; CDR3: CASSQGGGGLSTGELFF; DNA: TGTGCCAGCAGCCAAGGTGGCGGGGGCCTCAGCACCGGGGAGCTGTTTTTT
size: .; J: TRBJ2-5; D: TRBD2; V: TRBV7-8; CDR3: CASSWGGPSRETQYF; DNA: TGTGCCAGCAGCTGGGGGGGACCGAGCCGGGAGACCCAGTACTTC
size: few; J: TRBJ1-6; D: TRBD1; V: TRBV28; CDR3: CASSLFQGARGSYNSPLHF; DNA: TGTGCCAGCAGTTTATTCCAGGGGGCAAGAGGGTCCTATAATTCACCCCTCCACTTT
size: .; J: TRBJ2-3; D: .; V: TRBV28; CDR3: CASSLGAVPDTQYF; DNA: TGTGCCAGCAGTTTGGGGGCGGTTCCAGATACGCAGTATTTT
size: .; J: TRBJ1-2; D: .; V: TRBV4-1; CDR3: CASSQAFYKGDGEGYTF; DNA: TGCGCCAGCAGCCAAGCTTTCTATAAGGGGGATGGAGAAGGCTACACCTTC
size: few; J: TRBJ1-5; D: TRBD1; V: TRBV6-2/TRBV6-3; CDR3: CASSYSKGQGGHRPQHF; DNA: TGTGCCAGCAGTTACTCGAAGGGACAGGGGGGACATCGGCCCCAGCATTTT
size: .; J: TRBJ2-3; D: .; V: TRBV11-2; CDR3: CASSFWGPEDTQYF; DNA: TGTGCCAGCAGCTTTTGGGGGCCCGAAGATACGCAGTATTTT
size: .; J: TRBJ2-7; D: TRBD1; V: TRBV11-2; CDR3: CASSSRQGRMYEQYF; DNA: TGTGCCAGCAGCTCCCGACAGGGCCGTATGTACGAGCAGTACTTC
size: .; J: TRBJ2-7; D: TRBD1; V: TRBV7-6; CDR3: CASSLGVFGQASYEQYF; DNA: TGTGCCAGCAGCTTAGGGGTATTTGGACAGGCGTCCTACGAGCAGTACTTC
size: .; J: TRBJ2-2; D: TRBD2; V: TRBV27; CDR3: CASSSQKLAGWTNGELFF; DNA: TGTGCCAGCAGTTCCCAAAAATTAGCGGGGTGGACGAACGGGGAGCTGTTTTTT
size: .; J: TRBJ1-1; D: .; V: TRBV25-1; CDR3: CASSEGRFGMNTEAFF; DNA: TGTGCCAGCAGTGAAGGGAGGTTCGGTATGAACACTGAAGCTTTCTTT
size: .; J: TRBJ2-3; D: .; V: TRBV18; CDR3: CASSPSTRGGTDTQYF; DNA: TGTGCCAGCTCACCGTCAACCAGGGGCGGCACAGATACGCAGTATTTT
size: .; J: TRBJ2-1; D: .; V: TRBV5-1; CDR3: CASSLGANNEQFF; DNA: TGCGCCAGCAGCTTGGGAGCCAACAATGAGCAGTTCTTC
size: .; J: TRBJ2-5; D: .; V: TRBV7-9; CDR3: CASSLERETQYF; DNA: TGTGCCAGCAGCTTAGAGAGGGAGACCCAGTACTTC
size: .; J: TRBJ1-5; D: TRBD1; V: TRBV7-2; CDR3: CASSLKGALSNQPQHF; DNA: TGTGCCAGCAGCTTAAAGGGGGCGCTCTCCAATCAGCCCCAGCATTTT
size: .; J: TRBJ1-1; D: TRBD1; V: TRBV4-3; CDR3: CASSHALGTGAEAFF; DNA: TGCGCCAGCAGCCACGCTTTAGGGACAGGGGCTGAAGCTTTCTTT
size: .; J: TRBJ1-2; D: .; V: TRBV5-6; CDR3: CASSLDRNYGYTF; DNA: TGTGCCAGCAGCTTAGACAGGAACTATGGCTACACCTTC
size: .; J: TRBJ2-7; D: .; V: TRBV5-4; CDR3: CASSFGESIYEQYF; DNA: TGTGCCAGCAGCTTTGGGGAGAGTATCTACGAGCAGTACTTC
size: .; J: TRBJ2-3; D: TRBD2; V: TRBV19; CDR3: CASSQRGGTSTDTQYF; DNA: TGTGCCAGCAGCCAGCGGGGGGGTACTAGCACAGATACGCAGTATTTT
size: .; J: TRBJ2-5; D: .; V: TRBV28; CDR3: CASSLVGAPQETQYF; DNA: TGTGCCAGCAGTTTGGTAGGGGCTCCCCAAGAGACCCAGTACTTC
size: .; J: TRBJ2-2; D: .; V: TRBV5-1; CDR3: CASRRTSNTGELFF; DNA: TGCGCCAGCAGGCGGACATCGAACACCGGGGAGCTGTTTTTT
size: .; J: TRBJ1-6; D: TRBD1; V: TRBV3-1/TRBV3-2; CDR3: CAGGQGNSPLHF; DNA: TGTGCCGGGGGACAGGGAAATTCACCCCTCCACTTT
size: once; J: TRBJ2-2; D: TRBD1; V: TRBV5-4; CDR3: CASSPKKQGTNTGELFF; DNA: TGTGCCAGCAGCCCAAAAAAACAGGGGACGAACACCGGGGAGCTGTTTTTT
size: .; J: TRBJ1-5; D: .; V: TRBV10-3; CDR3: CATGSGNQPQHF; DNA: TGTGCCACCGGGTCGGGCAATCAGCCCCAGCATTTT
size: .; J: TRBJ2-2; D: .; V: TRBV24-1; CDR3: CATSGPPRTGELFF; DNA: TGTGCCACCAGTGGCCCTCCCCGGACCGGGGAGCTGTTTTTT
size: once; J: TRBJ1-1; D: .; V: TRBV9; CDR3: CASSVEWQNTEAFF; DNA: TGTGCCAGCAGCGTAGAGTGGCAGAACACTGAAGCTTTCTTT
size: .; J: TRBJ1-2; D: TRBD1; V: TRBV6-5; CDR3: CASSLGQGKLSYTF; DNA: TGTGCCAGCAGTCTAGGACAGGGAAAACTCTCCTACACCTTC
size: .; J: TRBJ2-3; D: TRBD1; V: TRBV2; CDR3: CASSVGQDTDTQYF; DNA: TGTGCCAGCAGTGTAGGACAGGACACAGATACGCAGTATTTT
size: .; J: TRBJ2-2; D: .; V: TRBV11-3; CDR3: CASSLRLVDTGELFF; DNA: TGTGCCAGCAGCTTACGACTAGTAGACACCGGGGAGCTGTTTTTT
size: .; J: TRBJ2-1; D: .; V: TRBV18; CDR3: CASSWERTASGNEQFF; DNA: TGTGCCAGCTCCTGGGAGAGGACAGCCTCGGGGAATGAGCAGTTCTTC
size: .; J: TRBJ2-5; D: TRBD2; V: TRBV2; CDR3: CASSVGTSGEETQYF; DNA: TGTGCCAGCAGTGTGGGGACTAGCGGGGAAGAGACCCAGTACTTC
size: .; J: TRBJ2-7; D: TRBD1; V: TRBV6-1; CDR3: CASSEILWDRENEQYF; DNA: TGTGCCAGCAGTGAAATTTTGTGGGACAGGGAAAACGAGCAGTACTTC